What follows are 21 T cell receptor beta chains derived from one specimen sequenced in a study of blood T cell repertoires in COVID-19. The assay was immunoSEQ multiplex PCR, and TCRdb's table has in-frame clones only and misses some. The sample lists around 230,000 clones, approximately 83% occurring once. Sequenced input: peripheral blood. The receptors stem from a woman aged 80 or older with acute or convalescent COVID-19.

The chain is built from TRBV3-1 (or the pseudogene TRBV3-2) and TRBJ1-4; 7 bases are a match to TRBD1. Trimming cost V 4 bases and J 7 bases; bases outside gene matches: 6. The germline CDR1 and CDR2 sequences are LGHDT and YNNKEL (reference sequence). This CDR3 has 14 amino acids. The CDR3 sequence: CASSLQGLGEKLFF. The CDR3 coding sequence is TGTGCCAGCAGCCTACAGGGGTTAGGTGAAAAACTGTTTTTT.

CDR3 residues: CASSATGVGNSPLHF. In nucleotides, the CDR3 is TGTGCCAGCAGTGCAACCGGGGTAGGTAATTCACCCCTCCACTTT. The V call is TRBV28, the J call TRBJ1-6; no clear D. This CDR3 contains 15 residues. Germline V gene lookup returns CDR1 MDHEN and CDR2 SYDVKM. Trimming removed 5 bases from V and 6 bases from J, with 14 bases in between.

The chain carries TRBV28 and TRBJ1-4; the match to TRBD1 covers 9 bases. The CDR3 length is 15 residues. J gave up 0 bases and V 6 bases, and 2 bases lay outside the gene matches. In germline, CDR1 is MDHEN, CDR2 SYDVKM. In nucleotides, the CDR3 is TGTGCCAGCAGGGGACAGGGTGCAACTAATGAAAAACTGTTTTTT. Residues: CASRGQGATNEKLFF.

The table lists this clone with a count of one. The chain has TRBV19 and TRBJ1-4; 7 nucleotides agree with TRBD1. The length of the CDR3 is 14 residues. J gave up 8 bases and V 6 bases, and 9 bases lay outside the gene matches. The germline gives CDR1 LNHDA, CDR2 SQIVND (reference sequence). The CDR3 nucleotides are TGTGCCAGTAGCATGGGACAGTCCGTGGAAAAACTGTTTTTT. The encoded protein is CASSMGQSVEKLFF.

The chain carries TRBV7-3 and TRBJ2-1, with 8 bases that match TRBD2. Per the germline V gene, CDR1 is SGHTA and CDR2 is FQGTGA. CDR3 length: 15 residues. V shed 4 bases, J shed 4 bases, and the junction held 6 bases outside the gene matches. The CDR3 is CASSYTSGIYNEQFF. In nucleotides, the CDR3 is TGTGCCAGCAGCTACACTAGCGGAATTTACAATGAGCAGTTCTTC.

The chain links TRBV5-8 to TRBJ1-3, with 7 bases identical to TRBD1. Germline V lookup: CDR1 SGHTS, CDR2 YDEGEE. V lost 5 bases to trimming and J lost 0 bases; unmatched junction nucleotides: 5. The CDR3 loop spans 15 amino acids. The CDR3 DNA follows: TGTGCCAGCAGAAAAAGACAGGGCTCTGGAAACACCATATATTTT. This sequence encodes CASRKRQGSGNTIYF.

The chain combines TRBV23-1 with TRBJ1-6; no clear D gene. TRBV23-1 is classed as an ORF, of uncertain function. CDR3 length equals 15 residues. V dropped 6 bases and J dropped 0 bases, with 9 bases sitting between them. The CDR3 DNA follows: TGCGCCAGCAGAGGCGGAAGCTCCTATAATTCACCCCTCCACTTT. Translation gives CASRGGSSYNSPLHF.

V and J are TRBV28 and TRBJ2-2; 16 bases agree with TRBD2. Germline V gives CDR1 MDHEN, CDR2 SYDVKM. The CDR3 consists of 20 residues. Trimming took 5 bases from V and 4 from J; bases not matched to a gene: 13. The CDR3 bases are TGTGCCAGCAGTCCTCTCTTTGGGACTAGCGGGGGGGTTTCCACCGGGGAGCTGTTTTTT. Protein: CASSPLFGTSGGVSTGELFF.

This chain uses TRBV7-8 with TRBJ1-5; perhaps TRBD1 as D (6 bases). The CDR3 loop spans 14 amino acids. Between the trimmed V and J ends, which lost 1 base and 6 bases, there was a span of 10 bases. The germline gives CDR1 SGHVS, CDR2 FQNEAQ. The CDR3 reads CASSLVQGSQPQHF. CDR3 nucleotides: TGTGCCAGCAGCTTAGTGCAGGGGAGTCAGCCCCAGCATTTT. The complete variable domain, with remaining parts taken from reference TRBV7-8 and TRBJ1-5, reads GAGVSQSPRYKVAKRGQDVALRCDPISGHVSLFWYQQALGQGPEFLTYFQNEAQLDKSGLPSDRFFAERPEGSVSTLKIQRTQQEDSAVYLCASSLVQGSQPQHFGDGTRLSIL.

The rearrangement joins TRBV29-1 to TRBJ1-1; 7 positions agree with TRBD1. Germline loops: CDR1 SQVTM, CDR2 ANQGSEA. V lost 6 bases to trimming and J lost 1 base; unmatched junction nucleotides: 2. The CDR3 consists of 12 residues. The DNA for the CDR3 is TGCAGCGTCCGGACAGGGAACACTGAAGCTTTCTTT. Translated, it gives CSVRTGNTEAFF.

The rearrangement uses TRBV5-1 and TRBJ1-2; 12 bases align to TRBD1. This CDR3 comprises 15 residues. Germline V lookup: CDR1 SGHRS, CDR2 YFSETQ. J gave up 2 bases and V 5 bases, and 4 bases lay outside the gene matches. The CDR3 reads CASRAGTGGNYGYTF. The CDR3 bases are TGCGCCAGCAGAGCCGGGACAGGGGGCAACTATGGCTACACCTTC.

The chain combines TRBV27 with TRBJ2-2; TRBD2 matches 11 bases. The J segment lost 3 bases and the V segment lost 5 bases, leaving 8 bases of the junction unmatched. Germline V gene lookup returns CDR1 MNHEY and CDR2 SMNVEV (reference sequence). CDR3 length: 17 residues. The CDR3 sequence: CASSTRTSGRYTGELFF. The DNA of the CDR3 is TGTGCCAGCAGTACCCGGACTAGCGGGCGTTACACCGGGGAGCTGTTTTTT.

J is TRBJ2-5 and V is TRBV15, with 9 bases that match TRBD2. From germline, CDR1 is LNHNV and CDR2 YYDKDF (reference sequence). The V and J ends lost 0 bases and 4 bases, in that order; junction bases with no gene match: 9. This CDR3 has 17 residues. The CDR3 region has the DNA TGTGCCACCAGCAGAGATCTGTTGGCGGGGGGGTTAGAGACCCAGTACTTC. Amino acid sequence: CATSRDLLAGGLETQYF. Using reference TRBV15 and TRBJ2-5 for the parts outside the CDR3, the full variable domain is DAMVIQNPRYQVTQFGKPVTLSCSQTLNHNVMYWYQQKSSQAPKLLFHYYDKDFNNEADTPDNFQSRRPNTSFCFLDIRSPGLGDTAMYLCATSRDLLAGGLETQYFGPGTRLLVL.

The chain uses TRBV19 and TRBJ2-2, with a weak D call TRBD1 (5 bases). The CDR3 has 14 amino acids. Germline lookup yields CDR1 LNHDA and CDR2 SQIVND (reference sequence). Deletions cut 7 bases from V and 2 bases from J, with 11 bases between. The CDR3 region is CASKAQANTGELFF. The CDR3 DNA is TGTGCCAGTAAGGCACAGGCCAACACCGGGGAGCTGTTTTTT.

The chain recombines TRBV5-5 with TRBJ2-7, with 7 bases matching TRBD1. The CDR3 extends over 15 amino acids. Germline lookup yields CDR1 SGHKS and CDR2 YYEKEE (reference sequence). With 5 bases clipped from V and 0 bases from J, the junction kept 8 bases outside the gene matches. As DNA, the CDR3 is TGTGCCAGCAGTTTCGGACAGGACAGCTCCTACGAGCAGTACTTC. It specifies CASSFGQDSSYEQYF.

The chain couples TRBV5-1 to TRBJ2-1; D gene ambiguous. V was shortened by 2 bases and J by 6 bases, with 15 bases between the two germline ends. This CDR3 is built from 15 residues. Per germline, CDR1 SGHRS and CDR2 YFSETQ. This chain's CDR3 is CASSFGRSERNEQFF. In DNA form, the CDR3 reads TGCGCCAGCAGCTTTGGCAGGTCAGAACGCAATGAGCAGTTCTTC.

CDR3 bases: TGCTCCTGCAGGGGGGAATACGGCTACACCTTC. This encodes CSCRGEYGYTF. The chain recombines TRBV20-1 with TRBJ1-2, with 7 nucleotides matching TRBD1. Germline values: CDR1 DFQATT, CDR2 SNEGSKA (reference sequence). This CDR3 is 11 amino acids long.

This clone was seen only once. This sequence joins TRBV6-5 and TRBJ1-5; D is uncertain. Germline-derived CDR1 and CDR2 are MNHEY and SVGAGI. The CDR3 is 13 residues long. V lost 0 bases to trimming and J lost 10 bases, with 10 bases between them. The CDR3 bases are TGTGCCAGCAGTTACTCAATGTCAGGACCCCAGCATTTT. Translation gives CASSYSMSGPQHF.

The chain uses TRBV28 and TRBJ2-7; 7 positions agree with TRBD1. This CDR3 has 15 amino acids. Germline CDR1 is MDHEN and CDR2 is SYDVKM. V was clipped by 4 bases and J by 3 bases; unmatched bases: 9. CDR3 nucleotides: TGTGCCAGCAGTTCCCCCTTCGACAGGGTCTACGAGCAGTACTTC. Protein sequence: CASSSPFDRVYEQYF.

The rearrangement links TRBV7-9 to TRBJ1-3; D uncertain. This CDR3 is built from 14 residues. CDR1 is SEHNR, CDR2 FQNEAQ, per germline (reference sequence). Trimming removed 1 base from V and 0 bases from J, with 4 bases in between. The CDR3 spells CASSLGSSGNTIYF. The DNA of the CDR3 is TGTGCCAGCAGCTTAGGGAGCTCTGGAAACACCATATATTTT. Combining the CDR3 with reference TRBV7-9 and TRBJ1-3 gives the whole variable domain DTGVSQNPRHKITKRGQNVTFRCDPISEHNRLYWYRQTLGQGPEFLTYFQNEAQLEKSRLLSDRFSAERPKGSFSTLEIQRTEQGDSAMYLCASSLGSSGNTIYFGEGSWLTVV.

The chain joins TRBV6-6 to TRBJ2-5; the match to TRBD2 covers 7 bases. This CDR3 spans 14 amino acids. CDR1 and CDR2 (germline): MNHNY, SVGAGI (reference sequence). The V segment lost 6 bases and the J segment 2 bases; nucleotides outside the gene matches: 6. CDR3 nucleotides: TGTGCCAGCAGCCCCCCCGGGGGGCAAGAGACCCAGTACTTC. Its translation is CASSPPGGQETQYF.